The clone carrying this T cell receptor (beta chain) was counted a few times. What it recognizes is unknown. V was clipped by 1 base and J by 2 bases, with 11 bases between them. This CDR3 comprises 14 residues. Germline CDR1 DFQATT, CDR2 SNEGSKA (reference sequence). Using its own MiXCR run on the reads, TCRdb lists one record per CDR3 protein. This sample carries roughly 120,000 distinct CDR3 sequences, 30% to 35% of them seen once, and the ten largest clones take 41%. The data were obtained in a study of T cell repertoires in cytomegalovirus infection. Study-wide context: Recently identified HLA-C-restricted CMV epitopes were among the peptides used. Indicated by public TCR beta signatures were CMV infection and matching HLA type.

The study, taken as a whole, reports: In two of eight donors, the top clonotype was HLA-C-restricted CMV-specific. Adding up the frequency of public TCR beta families identified people who carried CMV plus the relevant HLA.

Sequenced here: CD8+ T cells from cultured PBMCs, sampled from culture after CMV antigen stimulation. V and J are TRBV20-1 and TRBJ1-2; D remains ambiguous. The clonotype comes from a human donor in good health (CMV status not recorded). Some clones in this sample may be carry-over from other donors' samples. The CDR3 reads CSARAQDRNYGYTF. The CDR3, as DNA: TGCAGTGCTAGAGCCCAGGATCGGAACTATGGCTACACCTTC.